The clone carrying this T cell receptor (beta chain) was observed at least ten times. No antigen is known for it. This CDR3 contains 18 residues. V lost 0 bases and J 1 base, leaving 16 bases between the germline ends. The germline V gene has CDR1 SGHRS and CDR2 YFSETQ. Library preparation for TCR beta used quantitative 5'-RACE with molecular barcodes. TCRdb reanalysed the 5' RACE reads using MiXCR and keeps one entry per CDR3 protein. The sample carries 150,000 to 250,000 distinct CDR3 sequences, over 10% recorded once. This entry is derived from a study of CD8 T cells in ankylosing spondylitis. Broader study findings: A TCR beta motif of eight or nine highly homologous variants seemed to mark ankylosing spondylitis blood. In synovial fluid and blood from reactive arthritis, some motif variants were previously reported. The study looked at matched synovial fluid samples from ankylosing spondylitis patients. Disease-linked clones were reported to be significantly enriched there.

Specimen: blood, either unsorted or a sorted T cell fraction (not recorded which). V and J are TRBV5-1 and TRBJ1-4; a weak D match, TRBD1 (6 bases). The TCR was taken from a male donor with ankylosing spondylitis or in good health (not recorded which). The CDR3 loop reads CASSLGATGLRTNEKLFF. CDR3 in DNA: TGCGCCAGCAGCTTGGGAGCGACAGGTTTGAGAACTAATGAAAAACTGTTTTTT. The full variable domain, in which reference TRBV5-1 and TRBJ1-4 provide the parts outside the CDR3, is KAGVTQTPRYLIKTRGQQVTLSCSPISGHRSVSWYQQTPGQGLQFLFEYFSETQRNKGNFPGRFSGRQFSNSRSEMNVSTLELGDSALYLCASSLGATGLRTNEKLFFGSGTQLSVL.